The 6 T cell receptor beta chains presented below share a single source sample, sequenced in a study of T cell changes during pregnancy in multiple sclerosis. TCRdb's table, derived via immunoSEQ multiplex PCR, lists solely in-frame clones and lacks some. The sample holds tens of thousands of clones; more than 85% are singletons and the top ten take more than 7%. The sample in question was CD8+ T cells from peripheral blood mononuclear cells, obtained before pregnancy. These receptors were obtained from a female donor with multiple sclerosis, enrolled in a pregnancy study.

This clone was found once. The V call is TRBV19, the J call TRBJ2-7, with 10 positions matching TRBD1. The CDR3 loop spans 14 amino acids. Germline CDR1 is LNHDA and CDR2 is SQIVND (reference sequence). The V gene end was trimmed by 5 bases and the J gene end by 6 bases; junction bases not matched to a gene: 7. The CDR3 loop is CASSSGTGVTEQYF. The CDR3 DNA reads TGTGCCAGTAGTTCCGGGACAGGGGTGACCGAGCAGTACTTC.

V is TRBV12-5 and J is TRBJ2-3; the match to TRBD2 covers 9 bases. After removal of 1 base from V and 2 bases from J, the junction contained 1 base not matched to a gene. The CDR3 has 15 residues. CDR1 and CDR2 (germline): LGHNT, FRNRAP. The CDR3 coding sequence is TGTGCTAGTGGTTTGGAGGGACTAGCCACAGATACGCAGTATTTT. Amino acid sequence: CASGLEGLATDTQYF. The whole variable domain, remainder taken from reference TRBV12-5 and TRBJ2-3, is DARVTQTPRHKVTEMGQEVTMRCQPILGHNTVFWYRQTMMQGLELLAYFRNRAPLDDSGMPKDRFSAEMPDATLATLKIQPSEPRDSAVYFCASGLEGLATDTQYFGPGTRLTVL.

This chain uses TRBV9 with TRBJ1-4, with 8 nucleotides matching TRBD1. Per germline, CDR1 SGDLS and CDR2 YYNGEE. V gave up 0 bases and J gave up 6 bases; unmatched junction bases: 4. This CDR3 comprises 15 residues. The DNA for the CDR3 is TGTGCCAGCAGCGTAGAGGACAGGGTTTATGAAAAACTGTTTTTT. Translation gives CASSVEDRVYEKLFF. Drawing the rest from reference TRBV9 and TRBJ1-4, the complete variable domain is DSGVTQTPKHLITATGQRVTLRCSPRSGDLSVYWYQQSLDQGLQFLIQYYNGEERAKGNILERFSAQQFPDLHSELNLSSLELGDSALYFCASSVEDRVYEKLFFGSGTQLSVL.

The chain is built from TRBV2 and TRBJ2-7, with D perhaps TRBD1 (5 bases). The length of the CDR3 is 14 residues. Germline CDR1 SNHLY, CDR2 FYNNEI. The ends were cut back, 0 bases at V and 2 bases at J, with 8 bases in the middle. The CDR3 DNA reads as TGTGCCAGCAGTGAAGCTGGGGCCACCTACGAGCAGTACTTC. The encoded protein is CASSEAGATYEQYF. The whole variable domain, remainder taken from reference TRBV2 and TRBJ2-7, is EPEVTQTPSHQVTQMGQEVILRCVPISNHLYFYWYRQILGQKVEFLVSFYNNEISEKSEIFDDQFSVERPDGSNFTLKIRSTKLEDSAMYFCASSEAGATYEQYFGPGTRLTVT.

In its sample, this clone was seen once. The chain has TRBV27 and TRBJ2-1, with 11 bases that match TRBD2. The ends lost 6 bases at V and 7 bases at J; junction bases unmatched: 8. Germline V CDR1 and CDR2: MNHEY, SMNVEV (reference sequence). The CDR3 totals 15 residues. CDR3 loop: CASSQTSGSHNEQFF. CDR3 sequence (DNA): TGTGCCAGCAGCCAAACTAGCGGGAGTCATAATGAGCAGTTCTTC.

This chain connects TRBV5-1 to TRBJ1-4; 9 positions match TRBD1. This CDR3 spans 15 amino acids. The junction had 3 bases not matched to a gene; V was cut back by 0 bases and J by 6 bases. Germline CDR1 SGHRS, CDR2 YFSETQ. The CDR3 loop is CASSLATGGDEKLFF. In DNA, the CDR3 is TGCGCCAGCAGCTTGGCAACAGGGGGCGATGAAAAACTGTTTTTT.